This T cell receptor (beta chain) was recovered during a study of T cell repertoires in cytomegalovirus infection. On the study more broadly: Indications of both CMV infection and matching HLA type were provided by public TCR beta signatures.

MiXCR, run by TCRdb on the reads, gives a single entry per CDR3 protein. Among around 800,000 distinct CDR3 sequences listed, about 30% were seen once. This clonotype has only a few counts. The antigen is unknown. Study-wide points: The ex vivo response was dominated by HLA-C-restricted CMV-specific TCR beta clonotypes. Cumulative public TCR beta family frequency identified carriers of CMV plus the relevant HLA.

Germline V gene data show CDR1 as MDHEN and CDR2 as SYDVKM. Germline trimming cut 4 bases from V and 2 bases from J; bases unmatched to any gene: 5. The CDR3 consists of 15 residues. The receptor was derived from a human donor in good health (CMV status not recorded). Some clones in this sample may be carry-over from other donors' samples. The V call is TRBV28, the J call TRBJ2-7, with 10 bases that match TRBD1. The sample was cultured CD8+ T cells from PBMCs, taken from culture after CMV antigen stimulation. The CDR3 sequence: CASSWRDRGAYEQYF. The DNA of the CDR3 is TGTGCCAGCAGTTGGAGGGACAGGGGAGCCTACGAGCAGTACTTC. Variable domain in full (rest from reference TRBV28 and TRBJ2-7): DVKVTQSSRYLVKRTGEKVFLECVQDMDHENMFWYRQDPGLGLRLIYFSYDVKMKEKGDIPEGYSVSREKKERFSLILESASTNQTSMYLCASSWRDRGAYEQYFGPGTRLTVT.